The present entry profiles one TCR beta chain with its context. One end of the junction fails to match germline, which may point to a read error. Extraction of RNA together with DNA used about 17-30 mg of unsorted bulk tissue. The data derive from a study of tumor-infiltrating lymphocytes in primary liver carcinoma. Overall study context: Regardless of tissue type, samples showed similar yields of roughly 3.5 to 8 million productive TCRbeta reads.

TCR beta cDNA came from about 0.55 ug total RNA, primed with a constant-region primer. Libraries for TCR beta were built through three nested multiplex PCR rounds, which together made up a slightly modified ARM-PCR procedure. Primers for the first two PCR rounds were TRBV1-TRBV30 forward primers and a C-beta reverse primer (approximately 10 cycles per round). TCRdb fed the multiplex PCR reads into MiXCR, producing one record per CDR3 protein. The profile shows tens of thousands of distinct CDR3 sequences, 70% to 80% of them singletons. This CDR3 is built from 13 residues. The germline gives CDR1 GTSNPN, CDR2 SVGIG (reference sequence).

Sequencing was done on a sample of liver tumor tissue from sampling region 4. Subset given: tumor region T4, right-lateral pole. This sequence joins TRBV30 and TRBJ1-5; D gene unclear. This sequence originates from a man aged 40-49 years with primary liver carcinoma and hepatitis B virus infection. The CDR3 DNA follows: TGTGCCTGGAGCGTCGAATGGTCTCAGCCCCAGCGTTTT. This gives the protein CAWSVEWSQPQRF. Complete variable domain (other parts from reference TRBV30 and TRBJ1-5): SQTIHQWPATLVQPVGSPLSLECTVEGTSNPNLYWYRQAAGRGLQLLFYSVGIGQISSEVPQNLSASRPQDRQFILSSKKLLLSDSGFYLCAWSVEWSQPQRFGDGTRLSIL.